A single sample is the source of the 13 T cell receptor beta chains below, sequenced in a study of blood T cell repertoires in COVID-19. Profiling relied on immunoSEQ multiplex PCR, and the TCRdb table lists in-frame clones only, not all of them. The top ten clones hold around an eighth of a sample with around 65,000 clones, 82% of them seen once. The specimen was peripheral blood. Source of these receptors: a human donor in a cohort sampled during active COVID-19.

The chain recombines TRBV7-2 with TRBJ1-5, with D perhaps TRBD1 (6 bases). Looked up from germline, CDR1 is SGHTA and CDR2 is FQGNSA. V gave up 5 bases and J gave up 2 bases, with 13 bases separating them. This CDR3 is 15 amino acids long. DNA of the CDR3: TGTGCCAGCAGCAGGGAGGGACACGGCAATCAGCCCCAGCATTTT. Protein sequence: CASSREGHGNQPQHF.

This chain uses TRBV3-1 (or the pseudogene TRBV3-2) with TRBJ2-1; the D is unclear. CDR3 size: 14 residues. V was pared by 2 bases and J by 1 base, with 6 bases between. CDR1 and CDR2 from the germline V gene are LGHDT and YNNKEL (reference sequence). The CDR3 region is CASSQRGSYNEQFF. The DNA for the CDR3 is TGTGCCAGCAGCCAACGAGGTTCCTACAATGAGCAGTTCTTC.

The chain carries TRBV11-2 and TRBJ2-2; 11 bases fit TRBD2. The length of the CDR3 is 14 residues. Germline values: CDR1 SGHAT, CDR2 FQNNGV. V was clipped by 5 bases and J by 7 bases; unmatched bases: 3. CDR3 in amino acids: CASSKGTSGGELFF. DNA for the CDR3: TGTGCCAGCAGCAAAGGGACTAGCGGCGGGGAGCTGTTTTTT. The full variable domain, completed using reference TRBV11-2 and TRBJ2-2, is EAGVAQSPRYKIIEKRQSVAFWCNPISGHATLYWYQQILGQGPKLLIQFQNNGVVDDSQLPKDRFSAERLKGVDSTLKIQPAKLEDSAVYLCASSKGTSGGELFFGEGSRLTVL.

This chain connects TRBV11-2 to TRBJ1-4; weak D call: TRBD1 (6 bases). Trimming shortened V by 0 bases and J by 7 bases, and 12 bases separated the two germline ends. This CDR3 region has 15 residues. Germline CDR1 and CDR2: SGHAT and FQNNGV. Here the CDR3 DNA reads TGTGCCAGCAGCTTAGACGGGACACCTAGTGAAAAACTGTTTTTT. Translating gives CASSLDGTPSEKLFF. Full variable domain (rest looked up from reference TRBV11-2 and TRBJ1-4): EAGVAQSPRYKIIEKRQSVAFWCNPISGHATLYWYQQILGQGPKLLIQFQNNGVVDDSQLPKDRFSAERLKGVDSTLKIQPAKLEDSAVYLCASSLDGTPSEKLFFGSGTQLSVL.

This clone was seen a few times. V usage is TRBV7-6 and J usage is TRBJ1-4, with D tentatively TRBD1 (6 bases). In germline, CDR1 is SGHVS, CDR2 FNYEAQ. V lost 1 base to trimming and J lost 3 bases, with 12 bases between them. The CDR3 is 16 amino acids. The CDR3 loop is CASSLGSGASNEKLFF. The CDR3 DNA reads TGTGCCAGCAGCTTAGGGTCAGGGGCGTCTAATGAAAAACTGTTTTTT.

The chain is built from TRBV7-7 and TRBJ2-5; 10 bases align to TRBD1. The trim removed 5 bases at V and 2 bases at J, leaving 5 bases unmatched. The CDR3 length is 15 residues. Germline CDR1 reads SSHAT; CDR2 reads FNYEAQ (reference sequence). This CDR3 reads CASSTGQGTQETQYF. DNA for the CDR3: TGTGCCAGCAGCACGGGACAGGGGACTCAAGAGACCCAGTACTTC.

The gene calls are TRBV28 and TRBJ2-2; 9 nucleotides line up with TRBD2. With V trimmed by 5 bases and J by 6 bases, 7 bases remained unmatched. The CDR3 consists of 15 residues. Germline values: CDR1 MDHEN, CDR2 SYDVKM. CDR3 DNA: TGTGCCAGCAGTGCGGGGGGGGCGGTAGCCGGGGAGCTGTTTTTT. Protein: CASSAGGAVAGELFF.

Only one count was recorded for this clone. The rearrangement uses TRBV7-9 and TRBJ2-2; TRBD1 matches at 7 bases. Germline CDR1 is SEHNR and CDR2 is FQNEAQ (reference sequence). The CDR3 extends over 17 amino acids. J lost 2 bases, V lost 5 bases, and 11 bases had no gene match. CDR3 sequence reads: CASSPSPGQSNTGELFF. The CDR3, as DNA: TGTGCCAGCAGCCCTAGCCCGGGACAGAGTAACACCGGGGAGCTGTTTTTT.

V gene TRBV5-4 combines with J gene TRBJ1-1, with D perhaps TRBD1 (5 bases). The length of the CDR3 is 12 residues. The V end lost 5 bases, the J end lost 3 bases, and 8 bases lay between the germline ends. CDR1 is SGHNT, CDR2 YYREEE, per germline (reference sequence). In nucleotides, the CDR3 is TGTGCCAGCAGACAAGGGGACACTGAAGCTTTCTTT. It codes for CASRQGDTEAFF.

As DNA, the CDR3 is TGTGCCAGCAGCCAGGAAGGATCGCGGGGCGAGCAGTACTTC. This encodes CASSQEGSRGEQYF. The rearrangement joins TRBV3-1 (or the pseudogene TRBV3-2) to TRBJ2-7, with TRBD2 as a possible D gene (6 bases). The CDR3 totals 14 residues. The germline V gene has CDR1 LGHDT and CDR2 YNNKEL (reference sequence). Trimming cost V 3 bases and J 6 bases, with 15 bases left between them.

V usage is TRBV5-4 and J usage is TRBJ1-2, with D possibly being TRBD1 (6 bases). The CDR3 consists of 15 residues. V was clipped by 0 bases and J by 6 bases, with 15 bases between them. The germline gives CDR1 SGHNT, CDR2 YYREEE (reference sequence). CDR3 residues: CASSLGSQRQDGYTF. The CDR3 DNA reads as TGTGCCAGCAGCTTGGGTTCGCAGCGACAGGATGGCTACACCTTC.

This clone has only a few counts. The chain recombines TRBV28 with TRBJ2-3; D gene unclear. The CDR3 extends over 14 amino acids. The V end was cut by 3 bases, the J end by 5 bases, with 12 bases between. Germline-derived CDR1 and CDR2 are MDHEN and SYDVKM. CDR3 amino acids: CASSFQVNRDTQYF. The CDR3 DNA reads as TGTGCCAGCAGTTTCCAGGTCAATCGAGATACGCAGTATTTT.

This clone has just a few counts. The chain joins TRBV4-1 to TRBJ2-1; TRBD2 matches at 8 bases. Germline V CDR1 and CDR2: MGHRA, YSYEKL. CDR3 length: 22 residues. V lost 0 bases and J lost 3; bases outside the gene matches: 22. CDR3 DNA sequence: TGCGCCAGCAGCCAAGATAGTCGGGCGCTGGGGCTAGCGGGTCCCGACTACAATGAGCAGTTCTTC. Translated, it gives CASSQDSRALGLAGPDYNEQFF.